This TCR beta chain appears in the sequencing data of a study of cytomegalovirus exposure and HLA in healthy donors (dated by TCRdb to 2017 to 2019). Background on the whole study: An earlier analysis of 587 of the donors reported about 280 Gb of sequence data and some 110 million unique TCR beta sequences obtained from some 170 million T cells. The study was designed to test whether signatures of past pathogen exposure could be identified by cataloging public T cell receptors. All discovery cohort repertoires had been generated using a single sequencing platform. Approximately 300 gigabases of sequencing data and approximately 85 million unique TCR sequences were included in an early release covering over 600 HLA-typed donors. The later analysis used no new phenotypic data to find candidate immune exposures, relying instead on TCR beta sequences and their occurrence across donors. The genetic ancestry cluster associated with self-reported Caucasian donors included roughly 84% of the roughly 360 genotyped donors. Among some 400 genotyped donors of the cohort, an average of about 240,000 unique TCR beta nucleotide sequences was sequenced per donor, of which about 20% were non-productive. Along with the roughly 670-subject first cohort, a separate validation cohort of over a hundred different subjects was used. Typing coverage differed by locus: A, B, C, DRB1 and DQB1 were typed in roughly 620-630 donors, DQA1 in roughly 510, DPA1 in around 580, and DPB1 in approximately 450. In a later genetic analysis, genome-wide SNP genotypes for about 55% of the roughly 670 donors were used, and that subset was treated as a discovery cohort. The T cell repertoires of roughly 660 subjects were profiled by immunosequencing and related to cytomegalovirus serostatus. A handful of DR-DQ haplotypes were handled as single units for association and clustering because linkage in the cohort was strong. Class I and class II HLA loci were covered by the typing at four-digit resolution. In an earlier analysis of 550 to 700 of the donors, high-throughput TCR beta sequencing was used to judge whether each TCR beta V gene segment behaved as functional or pseudogenic. To predict cytomegalovirus infection status, the study combined high-throughput TCR immunosequencing, statistical association of individual TCRs with disease status, and machine learning. In a later analysis, previously published TCR beta repertoires from several hundred donors were re-analyzed and high-resolution HLA genotyping was added so that TCR occurrence patterns could be studied. Donor age, sex, ethnicity and CMV serostatus were compiled together with the repertoire data. Results and caveats for the whole study, not just this receptor: The authors suggested that the approach could potentially be generalized to other disease states and immunological phenotypes. A further reported finding was that TCR beta sequences accurately predicted the HLA-A and HLA-B alleles for most subjects in the first cohort. Some IMGT-functional V segments, including TRBV6-2 and TRBV6-3, could not be told apart with the 87-base-pair reads, so those segments were excluded. In a later analysis, 16,951 TCR beta sequences were associated with specific HLA alleles at a false discovery rate of 0.05. Because some donors lacked HLA typing at each locus, the association tests relied only on the typed subset. A total of some 180 TCR beta chains were listed by the study as associated with cytomegalovirus. Strong co-occurrence of HLA alleles, especially DR and DQ, made assigning TCR associations to individual alleles difficult. In a later genetic analysis, a missense DCLRE1C variant was associated with V-gene and J-gene trimming of TCR beta chains, and the association was replicated in an independent cohort. For the cohort, immune exposure information was limited to CMV serostatus. Compared with the approximately 670-donor mean, donors in an Asian-associated ancestry cluster had fewer N-insertions in productive TCRs, according to a later genetic analysis. While some public TCRs were present in many individuals, most TCR sequences turned up only very rarely across donors. Cytomegalovirus status was reported to be diagnosed by the classifier with high specificity and sensitivity in both the original and validation cohorts. In vitro tests confirmed that a few of the cytomegalovirus-associated TCR beta chains recognize cytomegalovirus antigens. In a later analysis, several top co-occurrence clusters were reported to appear linked to parvovirus B19, influenza, CMV and Epstein-Barr virus. Approximately 16 rarely observed V segments, including chromosome 9 orphons, were excluded from the earlier analysis of just under 600 of the donors because counts were too low. A group of highly shared sequence variants was considered likely to be a technical artifact of the sequencing pipeline. Compared with equally common non-associated chains, HLA-associated TCR beta chains in a later analysis were more clonally expanded and had lower generation probabilities. A later analysis found that TCR association rates varied across HLA loci, with DRB1 alleles showing the most associated TCRs and HLA-C alleles the fewest. A later analysis found that most CMV-associated TCR beta chains appeared HLA-restricted, with HLA associations seemingly driven largely by CMV exposure. An earlier analysis of several hundred of the donors showed that most TCR beta V segments appeared in productive rearrangements either about 90% or about 30% of the time, which broadly matched IMGT annotations. Correlated functional status among segregating V segments might be attributable to linkage disequilibrium, but an unknown experimental factor could not be ruled out. Only TCR beta chains were sequenced in this cohort, and the absence of alpha or paired-chain data limited detectable features. The presence/absence analyses assumed that sequencing depth was roughly uniform across donors, and that assumption may not be true.

The cohort consisted of 666 healthy bone marrow donors. At the time of sampling, every cohort member was nominally healthy, though immune exposures that went unrecorded were likely present. The donor was CMV seronegative and was included in the group of several hundred seronegative cohort members. Every donor gave a peripheral blood sample, and the peripheral blood mononuclear cells from that sample were used for TCR beta sequencing. The Qiagen DNeasy Blood Extraction Kit was used to extract genomic DNA from the blood cell samples. In the case of this clone: It has no known antigen specificity. Base qualities are missing; no much larger clone stands one base away.

The CDR3, from cysteine to phenylalanine, totals 15 residues. Of all the DNA, just the CDR3 is kept, 45 bases in frame from base 1. Trimmed from V: 7 bases; trimmed from J: 0 bases; junction bases lacking a gene match: 4. CDR1 MNHNS and CDR2 SASEGT were looked up in the germline V gene. The library was made by the immunoSEQ multiplex PCR assay. For the multiplex PCR, a mixture combining 60 forward primers for TCR Vbeta segments and 13 reverse primers for TCR Jbeta segments was used. Amplification of the CDR3 region of rearranged TCR beta genes was performed with a multiplex PCR assay on genomic DNA. The Illumina HiSeq System was used to sequence the amplified TCR beta libraries as 87-base-pair reads. The paper's data handling went like this. A later analysis tallied around 87 million unique TCR beta chains across the 666 repertoires, and approximately 11 million of those chains were shared by two or more donors. A nearest-neighbor algorithm error-corrected the raw reads and collapsed the reads into unique sequences, merging closely related sequences to remove PCR and sequencing errors. To assign V, D and J gene segments, CDR3 sequences were aligned to IMGT reference sequences. For a sequence to be retained, at least a six-nucleotide match to both a V gene segment and a J gene segment was required. Rearrangements were classified as productive when the CDR3 lacked stop codons and remained in frame with V and J, and all other rearrangements were classified as non-productive. Following IMGT convention, CDR3 was defined as the stretch from the second conserved V-encoded cysteine to the conserved J-encoded phenylalanine. In an earlier analysis of around 570 of the donors, sequences lacking an unambiguous match to a single V gene segment were excluded. An earlier analysis of 550 to 650 of the donors classified V segments as functional when productive rearrangements were above 56.7% and as segregating when the standard deviation between donors was above 5%. To diagnose cytomegalovirus status from the catalog of TCR beta chain sequences, a statistical classification framework was built. A later analysis assigned V and J genes by comparing TCR nucleotide sequences with IMGT/GENE-DB human TR gene sequences. Using the TCRdist pipeline, a later analysis assigned CDR3 sequences along with most-parsimonious VDJ recombination scenarios. In a later analysis, each TCR beta chain was defined by its CDR3 amino acid sequence together with its V-gene family, and reads without a unique V-gene family were excluded. A later analysis removed several hundred highly shared, low-generation-probability nucleotide sequences to deal with suspected cross-contamination and a sequencing artifact. In a later analysis, a clonal expansion index was calculated for each public chain from normalized within-repertoire ranks of inferred template counts. Generation probabilities in a later analysis came from a VDJ recombination model fitted to out-of-frame rearrangements, and those results were checked against IGoR. A later analysis scored TCR-TCR, TCR-HLA and TCR-CMV co-occurrence with hypergeometric tests, applying a repertoire-size bias correction to TCR pairs. To estimate false discovery rates, a later analysis permuted the HLA or CMV assignments 20 times. In a later analysis, co-occurring TCRs were grouped using DBSCAN, and TCRdist sequence similarity was added for clustering within HLA-allele-positive subsets. Co-occurrence clustering excluded repertoires with fewer than 30,000 or more than 120,000 public chains, plus five with anomalous nucleotide sharing. The table was pulled from immuneACCESS by TCRdb, which kept in-frame rearrangements only. Such tables lose some clones; where checked, under half of the loss comes from unresolved V genes, and the rest has no known cause. D and trimming were read from the DNA, whereas the V and J calls and clone size are those reported in that table. Recorded for this sample are some 120,000 clones; about 71% of them occurred a single time. Together, the top ten hold 3% to 3.5% of the sample.

Recombination joined TRBV6-1 with TRBJ2-3, with 10 middle bases fitting TRBD1. The sequence came from a woman in her forties or fifties in good health and CMV-seronegative. The sequenced sample was PBMCs. CDR3 loop: CASIRQGASTDTQYF. The DNA sequence is as follows: TGTGCCAGCATCAGACAGGGGGCTAGCACAGATACGCAGTATTTT.